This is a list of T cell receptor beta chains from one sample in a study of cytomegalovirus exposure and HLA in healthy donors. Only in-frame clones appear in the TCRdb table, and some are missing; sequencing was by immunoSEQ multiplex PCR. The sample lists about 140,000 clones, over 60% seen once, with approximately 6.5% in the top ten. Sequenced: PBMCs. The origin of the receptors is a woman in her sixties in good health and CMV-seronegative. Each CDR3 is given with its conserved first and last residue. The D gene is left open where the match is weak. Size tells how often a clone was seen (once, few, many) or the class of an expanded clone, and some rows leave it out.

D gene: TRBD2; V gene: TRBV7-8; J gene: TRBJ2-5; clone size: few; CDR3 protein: CASSLAKASGGTQYF; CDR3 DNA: TGTGCCAGCAGCTTAGCGAAGGCTAGCGGGGGGACCCAGTACTTC
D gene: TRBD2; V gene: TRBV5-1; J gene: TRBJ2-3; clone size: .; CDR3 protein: CASSLGGLAGGADTQYF; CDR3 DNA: TGCGCCAGCAGCTTGGGGGGCCTAGCGGGAGGAGCAGATACGCAGTATTTT
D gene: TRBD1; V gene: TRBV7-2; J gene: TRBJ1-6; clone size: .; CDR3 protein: CASSSPKGARNSPLHF; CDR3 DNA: TGTGCCAGCAGCTCCCCTAAGGGGGCGCGAAATTCACCCCTCCACTTT
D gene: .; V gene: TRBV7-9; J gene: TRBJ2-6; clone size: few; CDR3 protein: CASSVLIGANVLTF; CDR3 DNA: TGTGCCAGCAGCGTTTTAATTGGGGCCAACGTCCTGACTTTC
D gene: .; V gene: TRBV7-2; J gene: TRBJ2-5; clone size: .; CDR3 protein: CAGGTQETQYF; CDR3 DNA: TGTGCCGGTGGGACTCAAGAGACCCAGTACTTC
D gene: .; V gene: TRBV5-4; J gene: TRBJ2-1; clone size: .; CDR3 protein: CASSRTAYNEQFF; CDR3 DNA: TGTGCCAGCAGCCGGACAGCATACAATGAGCAGTTCTTC
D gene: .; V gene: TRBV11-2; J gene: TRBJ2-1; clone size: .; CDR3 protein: CASSTSSSYNEQFF; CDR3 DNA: TGTGCCAGCAGCACTAGCTCCTCCTACAATGAGCAGTTCTTC
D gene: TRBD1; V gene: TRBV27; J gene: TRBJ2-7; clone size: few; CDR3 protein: CASSPRTGGYEQYF; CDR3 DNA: TGTGCCAGCAGTCCGCGGACAGGGGGCTACGAGCAGTACTTC
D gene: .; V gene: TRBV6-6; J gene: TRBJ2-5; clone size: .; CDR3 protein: CASSSTGAFQETQYF; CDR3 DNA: TGTGCCAGCAGTTCGACAGGCGCTTTCCAAGAGACCCAGTACTTC
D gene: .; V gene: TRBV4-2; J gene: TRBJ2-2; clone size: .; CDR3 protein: CASSQEDSYTGELFF; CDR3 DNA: TGTGCCAGCAGCCAAGAGGACAGTTACACCGGGGAGCTGTTTTTT
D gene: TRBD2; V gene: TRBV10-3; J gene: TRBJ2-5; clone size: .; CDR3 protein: CAISESAGGQETQYF; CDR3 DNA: TGTGCCATCAGTGAGTCGGCGGGGGGGCAAGAGACCCAGTACTTC
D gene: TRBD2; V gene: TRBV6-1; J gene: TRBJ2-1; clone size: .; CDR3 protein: CASSVGGYEQFF; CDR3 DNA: TGTGCCAGCAGTGTCGGGGGGTATGAGCAGTTCTTC
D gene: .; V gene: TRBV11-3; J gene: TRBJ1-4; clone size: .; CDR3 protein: CASSLSPGDNEKLFF; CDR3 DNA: TGTGCCAGCAGCTTATCGCCAGGGGATAATGAAAAACTGTTTTTT
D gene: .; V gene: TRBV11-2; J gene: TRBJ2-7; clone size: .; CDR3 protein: CASSLDAGRKQYF; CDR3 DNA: TGTGCCAGCAGCTTAGATGCGGGCAGGAAGCAGTACTTC